This T cell receptor (beta chain) was captured in a study of tumour-infiltrating T cells in Burkitt lymphoma. Study-level background: Repertoire clonality predicted overall and progression-free survival.

The protocol was immunoSEQ multiplex PCR, while the TCRdb copy is restricted to in-frame clones and leaves out a portion. The table includes 5,000 to 7,000 clones, 8% to 10% detected once. Germline CDR1 and CDR2: MNHNY and SVGAGI (reference sequence). Trimming shortened V by 9 bases and J by 10 bases, and 19 bases separated the two germline ends. The length of the CDR3 is 12 residues. Sequenced material: tumor tissue. This chain joins TRBV6-6 and TRBJ2-7; D assignment may be TRBD1 or TRBD2 (5 bases each). This clonotype was sampled from a human donor with diffuse large B-cell lymphoma. The DNA for the CDR3 is TGTGCCAGAGGGACGGAATCGATCGGTCAGTACTTC. Its translation is CARGTESIGQYF.